This T cell receptor (beta chain) was sequenced in a study of shared clonotypes between healthy human individuals (dated by TCRdb to the early 2020s). Concerning the study at large: The cohort comprised a couple of women and three men aged 18 to 49 years. For each donor, CD4 naive and CD4 memory were each run on three plates, CD8 naive on two plates, and CD8 memory on one plate. Blood TCR repertoires of five healthy adults were deeply sequenced to estimate repertoire size and the extent of clonotype sharing between individuals. To increase sequencing depth and limit assay-specific biases, different laboratories used diverse techniques to prepare libraries and sequence TCR repertoires. Between about 0.85 and 8.9 billion PBMCs per donor were obtained by leukapheresis. What the study reported, not specific to this receptor: Based on pairwise subsampling, the degree of clonotype sharing among donors was expected to be affected by sequencing depth. Larger estimated clonotype richness was generally found for naive subsets than for memory subsets. Incomplete sequencing was indicated by rarefaction of sorted-subset datasets, despite the large sequencing depth. Because the study included only a small number of donors, the genetic and exposure-history diversity represented was limited. Sampling was restricted to blood, and TCR repertoires in tissue are likely to differ from TCR repertoires in blood. Sharing across a handful of donors was observed for around 5% of naive CD4, 3.5% of naive CD8, 2% to 2.5% of memory CD4, and about 0.4% of memory CD8 clonotypes. Clonotypes shared by all four sorted-subset donors showed higher generation probabilities than non-shared clonotypes.

The donors were healthy, HIV-negative adults who had no recently reported acute infections or vaccinations. All donors were Caucasian adults living in Nashville, Tennessee, USA. Magnetic negative selection was used to enrich CD4+ T cells, after which naive cells were positively selected on CD45RA and the negative fraction became the memory subset. Blood was obtained by leukapheresis, after which PBMCs were separated by Ficoll-Histopaque density gradient centrifugation and cryopreserved in liquid nitrogen vapor phase. Analytical flow cytometry was used to check the purity and quantity of each magnetically sorted T cell population. From each sorted fraction, genomic DNA was isolated and quantified by UV absorbance on a Nanodrop 2000c. Using the deep immunoSEQ assay, multiplex PCR amplified TCR CDR3 regions from genomic DNA. Genomic DNA extracted from each cell subset was distributed evenly over all wells of several immunoSEQ 96-well plates, and each plate served as one replicate. Each replicate PCR for sorted subsets received roughly 0.2 ug genomic DNA, equal to about 30,000 T cell genomes. The purified libraries were quantified using a Qubit 3.0 fluorometer, sized with a Bioanalyzer 2100, and then quantified again using the KAPA Library Quantification kit. Every immunoSEQ 96-well plate was sequenced on a separate single-read 150-cycle Illumina NextSeq 550 flow cell. Regarding the original processing steps: Because the immunoSEQ output included only junctional sequences and no quality scores, the filtering could not be the same as the filtering used for full-length reads. To assign V/J genes and CDR3, sequences were annotated using PyIR, a Python wrapper for IgBLAST v1.9, with IMGT germline references. Reads were filtered out if the reads had weak V/J assignments (E-value above 1e-6), no CDR3, stop codons, out-of-frame junctions, or ambiguous translated residues. V3J clonotypes were defined as sequences sharing the same inferred V gene, J gene, and CDR3 amino acid sequence. Percentage overlap between repertoires was calculated by dividing the number of shared unique clonotypes by the size of the smaller repertoire. Three approaches were used to assess repertoire richness: RTK rarefaction, the Chao1 estimator, and Recon v2.1 estimates of unobserved clonotypes. Generation probabilities for all TCRbeta clonotypes obtained by the gDNA method from several donors were computed using OLGA. The source is immuneACCESS, and TCRdb retained only in-frame sequences with V and J called. Part of the clones is not carried over; for the studies checked, unresolved V genes explain less than half of this, and the remainder is unexplained. D and trimming come from the DNA, and the V and J calls and clone size come from that table. The sample table holds millions of clones, of which approximately 95% were seen once. The leading ten clones occupy about 0.37% of the sample.

Cut back by 0 bases and 8 bases, the V and J ends lie 8 bases apart. From a lookup of the germline V gene, CDR1 and CDR2 are LGHNA and YSLEER. The CDR3, from cysteine to phenylalanine, totals 13 residues. The sequence is cut down to CDR3 DNA, 39 bases in frame from base 1. With respect to this clone: Its antigen is currently not known. No much larger clone exists at a distance of one base, and base qualities are not known.

The chain couples TRBV4-3 to TRBJ2-1; confidence is insufficient to name the D gene. The receptor comes from a man aged 18 to 29 in good health. Some clones in this sample may be carry-over from other donors' samples. Sequenced sample: naive CD4+ T cells from PBMCs. The intended sense of this specimen's cell subset or site label: CD45RA+ positively selected. The base sequence is TGCGCCAGCAGCCAAGATGTGTTCGATGAGCAGTTCTTC. Its amino acids are CASSQDVFDEQFF.